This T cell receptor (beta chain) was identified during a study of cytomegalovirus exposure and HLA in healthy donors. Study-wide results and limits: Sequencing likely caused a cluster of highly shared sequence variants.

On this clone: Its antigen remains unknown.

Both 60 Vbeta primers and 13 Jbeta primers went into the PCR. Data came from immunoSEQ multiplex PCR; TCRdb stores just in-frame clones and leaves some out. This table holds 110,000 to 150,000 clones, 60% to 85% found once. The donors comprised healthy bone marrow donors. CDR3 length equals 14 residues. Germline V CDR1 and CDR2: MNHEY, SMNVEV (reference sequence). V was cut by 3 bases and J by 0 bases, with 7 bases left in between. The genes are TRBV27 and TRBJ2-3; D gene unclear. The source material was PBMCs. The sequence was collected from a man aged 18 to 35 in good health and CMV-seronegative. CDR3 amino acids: CASSLSRSTDTQYF. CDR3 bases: TGTGCCAGCAGTTTGTCCAGGAGCACAGATACGCAGTATTTT.